The 32 T cell receptor beta chains in this list originate from one sample, sequenced in a study of cytomegalovirus exposure and HLA in healthy donors. Primers included in the PCR were 60 Vbeta and 13 Jbeta primers. Measured with immunoSEQ multiplex PCR; TCRdb has only the in-frame clones, and not every one. Of roughly 170,000 clones listed, roughly 83% are singletons. Sequenced material: PBMCs. The receptors were gathered from a young man in good health and CMV-seronegative.

This chain connects TRBV12-2 to TRBJ1-5; TRBD1 is taken as the D call from the table, unchecked against the DNA. TRBV12-2 is designated a pseudogene. This CDR3 has 17 amino acids. The CDR3 spells CASRLWQGAFCNQPQHF. For the CDR3, the DNA is TGTGCAAGTCGCTTATGGCAGGGGGCTTTCTGCAATCAGCCCCAGCATTTT.

The chain recombines TRBV5-6 with TRBJ1-2; D uncertain. Deletions cut 2 bases from V and 8 bases from J, with 16 bases between. Per the germline V gene, CDR1 is SGHDT and CDR2 is YYEEEE. The CDR3 has 14 residues. Here the CDR3 reads CASSLERRAGGYTF. The CDR3 region has the DNA TGTGCCAGCAGCTTAGAACGTCGGGCGGGGGGCTACACCTTC.

The chain's CDR3 is CASSVFTTSGSYEQFF. In DNA form, the CDR3 reads TGTGCCAGCAGCGTATTTACGACTAGCGGGAGTTACGAGCAGTTCTTC. The rearrangement uses TRBV9 and TRBJ2-1; 12 positions match TRBD2. Germline values: CDR1 SGDLS, CDR2 YYNGEE. CDR3 size: 16 residues. V lost 1 base to trimming and J lost 10 bases; unmatched junction nucleotides: 9.

The chain links TRBV6-1 to TRBJ1-4, with 7 nucleotides matching TRBD1. The V and J ends lost 3 bases and 4 bases, in that order; junction bases with no gene match: 2. The germline V gene encodes CDR1 MNHNS and CDR2 SASEGT. CDR3 length equals 14 residues. The CDR3 loop is CASSEGTDNEKLFF. CDR3 DNA sequence: TGTGCCAGCAGTGAGGGGACAGATAATGAAAAACTGTTTTTT.

CDR3 residues: CASSIADSPTFF. Written as DNA, the CDR3 is TGTGCCAGTAGTATCGCGGACAGTCCTACATTCTTC. The J gene is TRBJ2-1, the V gene TRBV19, with D perhaps matching TRBD1 (6 bases). Germline lookup yields CDR1 LNHDA and CDR2 SQIVND (reference sequence). V was shortened by 3 bases and J by 16 bases, with 16 bases between the two germline ends. The CDR3 totals 12 residues.

The genes are TRBV28 and TRBJ2-3; 8 positions agree with TRBD2. The CDR3 extends over 16 amino acids. With 6 bases clipped from V and 2 bases from J, the junction kept 10 bases outside the gene matches. Germline lookup yields CDR1 MDHEN and CDR2 SYDVKM. CDR3: CASRPWGGRSTDTQYF. Written as DNA, the CDR3 is TGTGCCAGCAGGCCCTGGGGCGGGAGGTCCACAGATACGCAGTATTTT.

Only one count was recorded for this clone. The V and J genes are TRBV2 and TRBJ2-5; 7 nucleotides match TRBD1. V shed 3 bases, J shed 5 bases, and the junction held 0 bases outside the gene matches. Germline CDR1 reads SNHLY; CDR2 reads FYNNEI. The CDR3 is 12 residues long. For the CDR3, the DNA is TGTGCCAGCAGTGACAGGGGGGAGACCCAGTACTTC. Its translation is CASSDRGETQYF.

The chain carries TRBV9 and TRBJ1-1, with 7 bases fitting TRBD1. The V segment lost 4 bases and the J segment 6 bases; nucleotides outside the gene matches: 12. The germline V gene has CDR1 SGDLS and CDR2 YYNGEE. The length of the CDR3 is 15 residues. The CDR3 region has the DNA TGTGCCAGCAGCCCCACCCCGGGACAGAGCTCTGAAGCTTTCTTT. Its translation is CASSPTPGQSSEAFF. Together with reference TRBV9 and TRBJ1-1, the CDR3 gives the full variable domain: DSGVTQTPKHLITATGQRVTLRCSPRSGDLSVYWYQQSLDQGLQFLIQYYNGEERAKGNILERFSAQQFPDLHSELNLSSLELGDSALYFCASSPTPGQSSEAFFGQGTRLTVV.

This sequence joins TRBV5-8 and TRBJ2-2; D is uncertain. V was trimmed by 6 bases and J by 0 bases, leaving 12 bases between them. The CDR3 runs to 15 residues. Germline V gives CDR1 SGHTS, CDR2 YDEGEE. CDR3 region: CASTLALPNTGELFF. The CDR3, as DNA: TGTGCCAGCACCTTAGCCCTACCGAACACCGGGGAGCTGTTTTTT.

The chain has TRBV7-2 and TRBJ2-3, with 9 bases matching TRBD2. Germline CDR1 and CDR2: SGHTA and FQGNSA. The trim removed 7 bases at V and 2 bases at J, leaving 19 bases unmatched. CDR3 length: 19 residues. The CDR3 protein is CASTRPVSGRPSYTDTQYF. The CDR3 DNA follows: TGTGCCAGCACCCGGCCGGTAAGCGGGAGGCCGAGTTACACAGATACGCAGTATTTT.

The chain employs TRBV10-2 and TRBJ2-5; tentatively, D is TRBD1 (5 bases). Germline-derived CDR1 and CDR2 are WSHSY and SAAADI. The germline V and J ends were trimmed by 4 bases and 2 bases, with 11 bases remaining between them. The CDR3 totals 14 residues. CDR3 protein: CASSGTSYQETQYF. DNA for the CDR3: TGCGCCAGCAGTGGGACATCTTATCAAGAGACCCAGTACTTC.

Here the CDR3 reads CASSPGQGIYGYTF. In DNA form, the CDR3 reads TGTGCCAGCAGTCCCGGACAGGGGATCTATGGCTACACCTTC. The chain links TRBV5-6 to TRBJ1-2; 9 bases are shared with TRBD1. V gave up 5 bases and J gave up 4 bases; unmatched junction bases: 6. CDR3 length equals 14 residues. Germline V CDR1 and CDR2: SGHDT, YYEEEE.

The chain employs TRBV25-1 and TRBJ1-5; 9 bases are shared with TRBD1. The germline V gene encodes CDR1 MGHDK and CDR2 SYGVNS. The CDR3 has 16 amino acids. The V segment lost 1 base and the J segment 3 bases; nucleotides outside the gene matches: 4. The CDR3, as DNA: TGTGCCAGCAGTGAATCCAGACAGGGGGTCAATCAGCCCCAGCATTTT. This encodes CASSESRQGVNQPQHF. Full variable domain (remainder filled in from reference TRBV25-1 and TRBJ1-5): EADIYQTPRYLVIGTGKKITLECSQTMGHDKMYWYQQDPGMELHLIHYSYGVNSTEKGDLSSESTVSRIRTEHFPLTLESARPSHTSQYLCASSESRQGVNQPQHFGDGTRLSIL.

The J gene is TRBJ2-5, the V gene TRBV19; the D gene is possibly TRBD2 (6 bases). Per the germline V gene, CDR1 is LNHDA and CDR2 is SQIVND (reference sequence). This CDR3 comprises 15 residues. V shed 1 base and J shed 3 bases, with 12 bases lying between them. In nucleotides, the CDR3 is TGTGCCAGTAGTATAGTCCGACTAGGTAAAGAGACCCAGTACTTC. This gives the protein CASSIVRLGKETQYF.

This clone was detected a few times. The gene calls are TRBV7-2 and TRBJ1-5; 7 nucleotides align to TRBD1. V lost 5 bases to trimming and J lost 0 bases; unmatched junction nucleotides: 4. The CDR3 contains 15 residues. Germline values: CDR1 SGHTA, CDR2 FQGNSA. CDR3 loop: CASSLNRGSNQPQHF. CDR3 nucleotide sequence: TGTGCCAGCAGCCTTAACAGGGGTAGCAATCAGCCCCAGCATTTT.

The CDR3 loop reads CASSQDPSTRTGIHEQYF. CDR3 nucleotides: TGTGCCAGCAGCCAAGATCCATCGACCAGGACAGGGATCCACGAGCAGTACTTC. The chain joins TRBV4-2 to TRBJ2-7, with 8 bases that match TRBD1. CDR3 length: 18 residues. CDR1 and CDR2 from the germline V gene are LGHNA and YNFKEQ. V trimming: 0 bases; J trimming: 5 bases; junction bases outside the gene matches: 15.

This clone was seen a few times. The chain uses TRBV9 and TRBJ2-1, with TRBD2 identical over 7 bases. The germline V gene has CDR1 SGDLS and CDR2 YYNGEE. The CDR3 has 15 amino acids. The V gene end was trimmed by 1 base and the J gene end by 4 bases; junction bases not matched to a gene: 5. This chain's CDR3 is CASSVLSGTYNEQFF. Here the CDR3 DNA reads TGTGCCAGCAGCGTATTAAGCGGGACGTACAATGAGCAGTTCTTC.

The V and J genes are TRBV5-1 and TRBJ2-1; 11 positions match TRBD2. Germline V CDR1 and CDR2: SGHRS, YFSETQ. CDR3 size: 17 residues. Trimming took 4 bases from V and 4 from J; bases not matched to a gene: 10. The CDR3, as DNA: TGCGCCAGCAGCCAGACTAGCGGGAAATTGCTTTACAATGAGCAGTTCTTC. This codes for CASSQTSGKLLYNEQFF.

The chain couples TRBV18 to TRBJ1-2, with unresolved D. Trimming removed 1 base at V and 0 bases at J, with 9 bases between. This CDR3 has 15 residues. Germline values: CDR1 KGHSH, CDR2 LQKENI. The CDR3 DNA reads as TGTGCCAGCTCACCACAACGGGAAGCTAACTATGGCTACACCTTC. Translation: CASSPQREANYGYTF.

The chain carries TRBV29-1 and TRBJ2-5, with 10 bases aligning to TRBD2. CDR1 is SQVTM and CDR2 is ANQGSEA in the germline V gene. Trimming removed 3 bases from V and 5 bases from J; junction bases left unmatched: 0. The CDR3 contains 12 residues. CDR3 amino acids: CSVDSGGETQYF. As DNA, the CDR3 is TGCAGCGTTGATAGCGGGGGGGAGACCCAGTACTTC.

V usage is TRBV28 and J usage is TRBJ1-4; D perhaps matches TRBD1 (5 bases). The length of the CDR3 is 14 residues. Germline-derived CDR1 and CDR2 are MDHEN and SYDVKM. Trimming left V 3 bases short and J 8 bases short, with 13 bases between. The CDR3 nucleotides read TGTGCCAGCAGTTTGAGTCTCCGGGGGGAAAAACTGTTTTTT. It specifies CASSLSLRGEKLFF.

The chain combines TRBV9 with TRBJ2-1; 11 bases map to TRBD2. CDR1 is SGDLS and CDR2 is YYNGEE in the germline V gene. The CDR3 length is 18 residues. V was pared by 4 bases and J by 4 bases, with 13 bases of the junction left unmatched. The CDR3 sequence is CASSSGKFGTSGYNEQFF. The CDR3 DNA reads as TGTGCCAGCAGCTCCGGAAAATTCGGGACTAGCGGTTACAATGAGCAGTTCTTC.

The CDR3 DNA reads TGTGCCAGTGGGATTCAGGGGAGCAACACTGAAGCTTTCTTT. It specifies CASGIQGSNTEAFF. This chain connects TRBV19 to TRBJ1-1; a weak D match, TRBD1 (6 bases). Germline-derived CDR1 and CDR2 are LNHDA and SQIVND (reference sequence). The V end was cut by 8 bases, the J end by 2 bases, with 15 bases between. The CDR3 sequence is 14 residues long.

V gene TRBV27 combines with J gene TRBJ2-7; D perhaps matches TRBD2 (5 bases). V lost 0 bases, J lost 2 bases, and 23 bases lay in between. This CDR3 region has 19 residues. The V gene's germline CDR1 is MNHEY and CDR2 SMNVEV (reference sequence). For the CDR3, the DNA is TGTGCCAGCAGTTTATCCTCCCCATCTTGGGGAGAAGAGCCCTACGAGCAGTACTTC. Encoded protein: CASSLSSPSWGEEPYEQYF.

CDR3 region: CASSQESHREQYF. The CDR3 DNA is TGTGCCAGCAGCCAAGAGTCCCACAGGGAGCAGTACTTC. The V and J genes are TRBV4-2 and TRBJ2-5; D might be TRBD1 (6 bases). V lost 0 bases and J 11 bases, leaving 13 bases between the germline ends. The germline V gene encodes CDR1 LGHNA and CDR2 YNFKEQ. The CDR3 is 13 amino acids.

The chain has TRBV11-2 and TRBJ1-3; 7 nucleotides align to TRBD1. This CDR3 has 15 amino acids. Germline V lookup: CDR1 SGHAT, CDR2 FQNNGV. V dropped 1 base and J dropped 8; count of bases not matched to a gene: 8. The CDR3: CASSLVSTGRHTIYF. The CDR3 nucleotides read TGTGCCAGCAGCTTAGTGTCGACAGGGCGGCACACCATATATTTT.

This sequence joins TRBV11-3 and TRBJ1-4; D may be TRBD1 (5 bases). The V and J ends lost 5 bases and 6 bases respectively, with 16 bases between them. The germline gives CDR1 SGHNT, CDR2 YENEEA. The CDR3 is made up of 15 amino acids. CDR3 in DNA: TGTGCCAGCAGCCTCTATCAGGGTTCACATGAAAAACTGTTTTTT. It translates to CASSLYQGSHEKLFF.

Only one count was recorded for this clone. The V call is TRBV5-1, the J call TRBJ2-5; D possibly corresponds to TRBD2 (5 bases). Per the germline V gene, CDR1 is SGHRS and CDR2 is YFSETQ. V dropped 2 bases and J dropped 0 bases, with 11 bases sitting between them. This CDR3 contains 15 residues. The CDR3 region is CASSFFEGNQETQYF. The CDR3 DNA reads TGCGCCAGCAGCTTTTTTGAGGGAAACCAAGAGACCCAGTACTTC. Full variable domain (outside the CDR3, taken from reference TRBV5-1 and TRBJ2-5): KAGVTQTPRYLIKTRGQQVTLSCSPISGHRSVSWYQQTPGQGLQFLFEYFSETQRNKGNFPGRFSGRQFSNSRSEMNVSTLELGDSALYLCASSFFEGNQETQYFGPGTRLLVL.

The chain is built from TRBV5-4 and TRBJ2-3; TRBD2 matches at 14 bases. V shed 3 bases and J 4 bases; nucleotides not matched to a gene: 7. The V gene's germline CDR1 is SGHNT and CDR2 YYREEE (reference sequence). There are 17 residues in the CDR3. The CDR3 DNA reads TGTGCCAGCAGCTCCGGACTAGCGGGAGGTAGGGCAGATACGCAGTATTTT. Protein product: CASSSGLAGGRADTQYF. Full variable domain (remainder filled in from reference TRBV5-4 and TRBJ2-3): ETGVTQSPTHLIKTRGQQVTLRCSSQSGHNTVSWYQQALGQGPQFIFQYYREEENGRGNFPPRFSGLQFPNYSSELNVNALELDDSALYLCASSSGLAGGRADTQYFGPGTRLTVL.

In its sample, this clone was seen once. This chain joins TRBV7-2 and TRBJ1-1; the D gene is possibly TRBD1 (6 bases). Trimming pared 7 bases from V and 11 bases from J, leaving 23 bases between. CDR1 is SGHTA, CDR2 FQGNSA, per germline. The CDR3 is 14 amino acids. This CDR3 is CASTESGTSTEAFF. DNA of the CDR3: TGTGCCAGCACCGAATCAGGGACATCGACGGAGGCTTTCTTT.

This chain uses TRBV5-4 with TRBJ1-1; TRBD1 matches at 7 bases. The junction had 4 bases not matched to a gene; V was cut back by 1 base and J by 7 bases. The CDR3 spans 13 residues. The germline gives CDR1 SGHNT, CDR2 YYREEE (reference sequence). DNA for the CDR3: TGTGCCAGCAGCTTGCAGGACAGGAGTGAAGCTTTCTTT. This sequence encodes CASSLQDRSEAFF.

The chain recombines TRBV4-1 with TRBJ1-1, with D perhaps TRBD1 (6 bases). This CDR3 has 15 residues. With 1 base removed from V and 6 bases from J, the gap between germline ends came to 15 bases. CDR1 and CDR2 from the germline V gene are MGHRA and YSYEKL. Here the CDR3 reads CASSQVQQGRSEAFF. CDR3 sequence (DNA): TGCGCCAGCAGCCAAGTTCAACAGGGAAGATCTGAAGCTTTCTTT.